This T cell receptor (beta chain) stems from a study of T cell responses to AZD1222 COVID-19 vaccine. Study-wide results and caveats: Baseline serostatus was positive in only 5 to 7 AZD1222 recipients. Donors were chiefly white British, with a greater number of females, and clonal diversity was perhaps underestimated. After two AZD1222 doses, spike-specific TCR breadth and depth rose versus day 0.

Sequencing used immunoSEQ multiplex PCR; TCRdb keeps in-frame clones, though not all of them. The profile shows about 170,000 clones, 90% to 95% of them singletons. The CDR3 is 15 amino acids. CDR1 and CDR2 from the germline V gene are SGHAT and FQNNGV. The V and J ends lost 8 bases and 6 bases, in that order; junction bases with no gene match: 13. Concerning this clone: Antigen unknown.

This sequence was found in an adult in good health. Source: peripheral blood, taken on day 0 of AZD1222 vaccination. The chain joins TRBV11-2 to TRBJ1-5, with 7 nucleotides matching TRBD1. The DNA for the CDR3 is TGTGCCAGCTCCCAAGAAGGGGGCGCGGGTCAGCCCCAGCATTTT. Protein product: CASSQEGGAGQPQHF.